What follows are 23 T cell receptor beta chains derived from one specimen sequenced in a study of blood T cells in healthy people across ages. A second PCR, run for roughly 7 to 11 cycles, used a sample-barcoded 5' primer plus a J-beta primer mix. TCRdb re-derived calls from the 5' RACE reads in MiXCR, one entry per CDR3 protein. The sample has approximately 1,700,000 distinct CDR3 sequences, roughly two fifths seen once; the top ten hold under 25%. Sequencing used blood. The source of these receptors is a human donor in good health.

The rearrangement joins TRBV18 to TRBJ2-1; D possibly corresponds to TRBD2 (5 bases). This CDR3 spans 12 amino acids. With 3 bases removed from V and 9 bases from J, the gap between germline ends came to 9 bases. The germline V gene has CDR1 KGHSH and CDR2 LQKENI. The CDR3 sequence: CASSPDSFEQFF. The DNA for the CDR3 is TGTGCCAGCTCACCGGACTCGTTTGAGCAGTTCTTC.

The chain is built from TRBV30 and TRBJ2-7; TRBD2 is a possible D gene (7 bases). CDR1 and CDR2 from the germline V gene are GTSNPN and SVGIG (reference sequence). The V and J ends lost 3 bases and 1 base respectively, with 13 bases between them. There are 14 residues in the CDR3. CDR3: CAWRLAGASYEQYF. The DNA of the CDR3 is TGTGCCTGGAGACTGGCGGGGGCGTCCTACGAGCAGTACTTC.

This chain connects TRBV29-1 to TRBJ2-7; D not resolved. V lost 5 bases, J lost 3 bases, and 17 bases lay in between. CDR1 SQVTM and CDR2 ANQGSEA come from the germline V gene. The CDR3 contains 14 residues. The CDR3 region is CSVLGLSSVYEQYF. CDR3 coding DNA: TGCAGCGTTTTGGGCCTTTCGAGCGTCTACGAGCAGTACTTC.

In this sample, this clonotype turned up many times. The chain recombines TRBV4-3 with TRBJ2-7, with a tentative D call TRBD1 (6 bases). The germline gives CDR1 LGHNA, CDR2 YSLEER. This CDR3 spans 14 amino acids. Trimming stripped 2 bases from V and 5 bases from J, with 13 bases between. The DNA of the CDR3 is TGCGCCAGCAGCCAACAGGGGCAGGGTGACGAGCAGTACTTC. Its protein product is CASSQQGQGDEQYF.

Regarding this clonotype: A read error may explain this, as a much larger clone is one base away. This chain connects TRBV12-3 or TRBV12-4 to TRBJ1-1, with D hard to call. V was shortened by 3 bases and J by 0 bases, with 5 bases between the two germline ends. The CDR3 consists of 13 residues. CDR3 bases: TGTGCCAGCAGTTTCTGGATGAACACTGAAGCTTTCTTT. It codes for CASSFWMNTEAFF.

This clonotype was counted only a few times. The chain carries TRBV7-2 and TRBJ2-3; D is ambiguous. Germline V gene data show CDR1 as SGHTA and CDR2 as FQGNSA. Trimming removed 6 bases at V and 4 bases at J, with 11 bases between. The CDR3 has 13 amino acids. As DNA, the CDR3 is TGTGCCAGCAGTCAAGAACTCTCAGATACGCAGTATTTT. This codes for CASSQELSDTQYF.

This clonotype has more than one count but fewer than ten. The CDR3 DNA sequence: TGCGCCAGCAGCCAAGAAGGCAGAGGGGGTCAGCCCCAGCATTTT. Protein product: CASSQEGRGGQPQHF. The chain combines TRBV4-3 with TRBJ1-5, with a weak D call TRBD1 (6 bases). The CDR3 extends over 15 amino acids. The germline CDR1 and CDR2 sequences are LGHNA and YSLEER. Trimming took off 0 bases at V and 6 bases at J, with 12 bases between the two ends.

The rearrangement uses TRBV27 and TRBJ2-1, with D possibly being TRBD1 (6 bases). This CDR3 comprises 12 residues. The germline V gene has CDR1 MNHEY and CDR2 SMNVEV (reference sequence). Trimming stripped 5 bases from V and 9 bases from J, with 11 bases between. The CDR3 sequence is CASSARGGEQFF. The CDR3 DNA follows: TGTGCCAGCAGTGCCAGGGGCGGTGAGCAGTTCTTC.

The genes are TRBV20-1 and TRBJ2-1, with D perhaps TRBD2 (6 bases). Germline V lookup: CDR1 DFQATT, CDR2 SNEGSKA (reference sequence). The V end was cut by 5 bases, the J end by 10 bases, with 27 bases between. This CDR3 spans 16 amino acids. The chain's CDR3 is CSAPKLSGTAGREQFF. CDR3 bases: TGCAGTGCTCCGAAATTATCGGGGACCGCAGGGAGGGAGCAGTTCTTC.

The rearrangement links TRBV29-1 to TRBJ1-2; D not certain. V lost 6 bases, J lost 0 bases, and 17 bases lay in between. The CDR3 spans 15 residues. Germline lookup yields CDR1 SQVTM and CDR2 ANQGSEA. CDR3 nucleotides: TGCAGCGTCGCAACTCCGGGAGCGTCTAACTATGGCTACACCTTC. Its translation: CSVATPGASNYGYTF.

This rearrangement joins TRBV7-2 to TRBJ1-4, with D possibly TRBD1 on 5 matching bases. Germline values: CDR1 SGHTA, CDR2 FQGNSA. The CDR3 has 13 amino acids. V lost 1 base and J lost 16, with 16 bases in between. CDR3 sequence: CASSLEGGRRGFF. CDR3 sequence (DNA): TGTGCCAGCAGCTTAGAGGGTGGCAGAAGGGGGTTTTTT.

This sequence joins TRBV12-3 or TRBV12-4 and TRBJ1-1; D unclear. Trimming stripped 5 bases from V and 7 bases from J, with 11 bases between. The CDR3 runs 12 residues. The CDR3 DNA sequence: TGTGCCAGCAGTCTGACACTGTTTGAAGCTTTCTTT. This gives the protein CASSLTLFEAFF.

The genes are TRBV10-3 and TRBJ1-5, with D possibly TRBD1 on 5 matching bases. CDR3 size: 19 residues. The V and J ends lost 4 bases and 0 bases respectively, with 22 bases between them. The germline V gene has CDR1 ENHRY and CDR2 SYGVKD. The CDR3 protein is CAISGGRDVGGSSNQPQHF. The CDR3 DNA follows: TGTGCCATCAGTGGGGGACGGGACGTCGGCGGATCTAGCAATCAGCCCCAGCATTTT.

The chain carries TRBV11-2 and TRBJ1-1; D may be TRBD1 (6 bases). Germline CDR1 reads SGHAT; CDR2 reads FQNNGV. The CDR3 spans 12 residues. V lost 8 bases, J lost 10 bases, and 17 bases lay in between. The CDR3 region has the DNA TGTGCCAGCTCCAGGGGATGGCCTAGAGCTTTCTTT. It codes for CASSRGWPRAFF.

The rearrangement links TRBV20-1 to TRBJ1-5; tentative D call: TRBD1 (5 bases). The germline V gene encodes CDR1 DFQATT and CDR2 SNEGSKA (reference sequence). With 4 bases removed from V and 3 bases from J, the gap between germline ends came to 13 bases. The CDR3 extends over 14 amino acids. This CDR3 is CSATTWGDNQPQHF. CDR3 bases: TGCAGTGCTACGACCTGGGGCGACAATCAGCCCCAGCATTTT.

In its sample, this clonotype was seen a few times. The chain has TRBV4-2 and TRBJ2-7, with 8 bases lining up with TRBD1. Germline V lookup: CDR1 LGHNA, CDR2 YNFKEQ. This CDR3 has 15 residues. V was pared by 1 base and J by 2 bases, with 4 bases of the junction left unmatched. The CDR3 sequence: CASSQAGQAAYEQYF. The CDR3 region has the DNA TGTGCCAGCAGCCAAGCGGGACAGGCGGCCTACGAGCAGTACTTC.

This clonotype was found a few times. This chain links TRBV24-1 with TRBJ1-1; 7 nucleotides align to TRBD1. This CDR3 has 15 amino acids. Germline values: CDR1 KGHDR, CDR2 SFDVKD. V lost 3 bases, J lost 1 base, and 4 bases stayed unmatched. The CDR3 loop reads CATSDQRQGNTEAFF. CDR3 coding DNA: TGTGCCACCAGTGATCAACGACAGGGGAACACTGAAGCTTTCTTT.

This clonotype was seen a handful of times. The J gene is TRBJ1-6, the V gene TRBV3-1; maybe TRBD1 (5 bases). This CDR3 is 13 amino acids long. The V and J ends lost 3 bases and 7 bases respectively, with 7 bases between them. CDR1 and CDR2 from the germline V gene are LGHDT and YNNKEL (reference sequence). The CDR3 nucleotides read TGTGCCAGCAGCCAGAAGGGGAATTCACCCCTCCACTTT. Amino acid sequence: CASSQKGNSPLHF.

This clonotype has just a few counts. The V gene is TRBV5-1, the J gene TRBJ2-7, with a tentative D call TRBD2 (5 bases). CDR1 SGHRS and CDR2 YFSETQ come from the germline V gene. The V end lost 2 bases, the J end lost 6 bases, and 15 bases lay between the germline ends. This CDR3 comprises 14 residues. CDR3 protein: CASSFRGIGGEQYF. The CDR3 DNA is TGCGCCAGCAGCTTTAGAGGGATAGGTGGCGAGCAGTACTTC. The entire variable domain, with the rest obtained from reference TRBV5-1 and TRBJ2-7, is as follows: KAGVTQTPRYLIKTRGQQVTLSCSPISGHRSVSWYQQTPGQGLQFLFEYFSETQRNKGNFPGRFSGRQFSNSRSEMNVSTLELGDSALYLCASSFRGIGGEQYFGPGTRLTVT.

V and J are TRBV18 and TRBJ2-5; D is unclear. V dropped 2 bases and J dropped 0 bases, with 7 bases sitting between them. The CDR3 sequence is 14 residues long. Per the germline V gene, CDR1 is KGHSH and CDR2 is LQKENI. The CDR3 DNA follows: TGTGCCAGCTCACCATCGGAACACCAAGAGACCCAGTACTTC. It codes for CASSPSEHQETQYF.

The chain couples TRBV20-1 to TRBJ2-3; D remains ambiguous. V lost 3 bases and J 5 bases, leaving 24 bases between the germline ends. The CDR3 runs 17 residues. Per the germline V gene, CDR1 is DFQATT and CDR2 is SNEGSKA (reference sequence). CDR3: CSARPTPGPGERDTQYF. The CDR3 DNA sequence: TGCAGTGCTAGGCCCACGCCCGGCCCCGGAGAGAGAGATACGCAGTATTTT.

This clonotype came up many times. The gene calls are TRBV29-1 and TRBJ2-7; TRBD1 or TRBD2 may be the D gene (5 bases each). Germline assignment: CDR1 SQVTM and CDR2 ANQGSEA. The CDR3 length is 13 residues. V was shortened by 3 bases and J by 5 bases, with 14 bases between the two germline ends. The DNA of the CDR3 is TGCAGCGTTGATGTGGCAGGGAGCCACGAGCAGTACTTC. As protein: CSVDVAGSHEQYF.

In its sample, this clonotype was seen a few times. The chain uses TRBV10-3 and TRBJ2-3; tentatively, D is TRBD1 (6 bases). The germline CDR1 and CDR2 sequences are ENHRY and SYGVKD. The CDR3 loop spans 15 amino acids. The V and J ends lost 0 bases and 2 bases respectively, with 9 bases between them. CDR3 nucleotides: TGTGCCATCAGTGAGTCGGGACACGACACAGATACGCAGTATTTT. It is translated as CAISESGHDTDTQYF.